The 21 T cell receptor beta chains below all came from one sample that was sequenced in a study of blood T cell repertoires in COVID-19. Libraries were prepared by immunoSEQ multiplex PCR; TCRdb keeps only in-frame clonotypes and omits some of them. Of approximately 170,000 clones in the sample, less than 90% are singletons; the top ten hold about 4.4%. Sample: PBMCs or T cells enriched from blood (not recorded which). Receptors were obtained from a woman in her forties or fifties who had recovered from COVID-19.

This clone came up once. This rearrangement joins TRBV12-3 or TRBV12-4 to TRBJ2-7, with a weak D call TRBD1 (6 bases). CDR3 length equals 13 residues. V lost 4 bases to trimming and J lost 4 bases, with 11 bases between them. The CDR3 is CASSWDIYYEQYV. CDR3 bases: TGTGCCAGCAGTTGGGACATCTATTACGAGCAGTACGTC.

The rearrangement links TRBV7-7 to TRBJ2-3; 8 nucleotides match TRBD2. The J segment lost 6 bases and the V segment lost 5 bases, leaving 7 bases of the junction unmatched. Germline V gene lookup returns CDR1 SSHAT and CDR2 FNYEAQ (reference sequence). This CDR3 spans 14 amino acids. CDR3 in DNA: TGTGCCAGCAGCATGAGCGGGAGAGGGGATACGCAGTATTTT. It translates to CASSMSGRGDTQYF.

The CDR3 DNA reads as TGTGCCAGCAGGTTTCGGTCTAGCGGGGGTAATGAGCAGTTCTTC. Residues: CASRFRSSGGNEQFF. The chain is built from TRBV27 and TRBJ2-1; 10 bases agree with TRBD2. V shed 6 bases, J shed 7 bases, and the junction held 9 bases outside the gene matches. The CDR3 totals 15 residues. Germline loops: CDR1 MNHEY, CDR2 SMNVEV (reference sequence).

This clone was counted only a few times. This rearrangement joins TRBV5-4 to TRBJ1-1; 11 bases are shared with TRBD1. The CDR3 contains 15 residues. Germline CDR1 SGHNT, CDR2 YYREEE (reference sequence). With V trimmed by 4 bases and J by 6 bases, 8 bases remained unmatched. CDR3 nucleotides: TGTGCCAGCAGCCGGAAGGGACAGGGGGACCCTGAAGCTTTCTTT. Its translation: CASSRKGQGDPEAFF.

This rearrangement joins TRBV5-1 to TRBJ2-1; 9 bases agree with TRBD2. This CDR3 has 15 amino acids. The germline V gene encodes CDR1 SGHRS and CDR2 YFSETQ. J gave up 4 bases and V 2 bases, and 4 bases lay outside the gene matches. The CDR3 reads CASSFSSGTYNEQFF. The CDR3 nucleotides read TGCGCCAGCAGCTTCTCTAGCGGGACTTACAATGAGCAGTTCTTC.

This clone was recorded only once. The V gene is TRBV28, the J gene TRBJ1-5, with 7 bases lining up with TRBD1. After removal of 3 bases from V and 2 bases from J, the junction contained 7 bases not matched to a gene. The CDR3 totals 16 residues. Germline CDR1 MDHEN, CDR2 SYDVKM. CDR3 in DNA: TGTGCCAGCAGTTTTTATACAGGGGAAGGCAATCAGCCCCAGCATTTT. This translates into CASSFYTGEGNQPQHF.

The rearrangement links TRBV5-1 to TRBJ1-6, with a weak D call TRBD1 (5 bases). Germline V gene lookup returns CDR1 SGHRS and CDR2 YFSETQ. V gave up 0 bases and J gave up 10 bases, with 17 bases separating them. This CDR3 has 16 amino acids. Written as DNA, the CDR3 is TGCGCCAGCAGCTTGGATTATGACAGAACAGGATCACCCCTCCACTTT. This translates into CASSLDYDRTGSPLHF.

Here the CDR3 DNA reads TGTGCCAGCAGCCCCCTGCAGGGTAAGGACGAGCAGTACGTC. Translated, it gives CASSPLQGKDEQYV. V and J are TRBV6-5 and TRBJ2-7, with TRBD1 as a possible D gene (5 bases). In germline, CDR1 is MNHEY, CDR2 SVGAGI. The CDR3 has 14 residues. V was cut by 6 bases and J by 5 bases, with 17 bases left in between.

As to this clone: This sample includes further DNA sequences coding for the same CDR3. The chain links TRBV24-1 to TRBJ2-5; 7 bases match TRBD1. This CDR3 has 14 residues. With V trimmed by 4 bases and J by 1 base, 2 bases remained unmatched. The germline V gene has CDR1 KGHDR and CDR2 SFDVKD. The CDR3 coding sequence is TGTGCCACCAGTGACTGGGACAGCCAAGAGACCCAGTACTTC. Residues: CATSDWDSQETQYF.

With regard to this clone: The same CDR3 is also encoded by other DNA sequences in this sample. The chain couples TRBV5-1 to TRBJ2-5; TRBD1 matches 7 bases. Germline V gives CDR1 SGHRS, CDR2 YFSETQ. Trimming took 4 bases from V and 1 from J; bases not matched to a gene: 7. This CDR3 is built from 15 residues. The CDR3 DNA sequence: TGCGCCAGCAGCCTGTTGGGGACAGCCCAAGAGACCCAGTACTTC. Amino acids: CASSLLGTAQETQYF.

This clone was picked up a small number of times. V and J are TRBV27 and TRBJ1-5; D uncertain. The CDR3 sequence is 18 residues long. The V end lost 0 bases, the J end lost 0 bases, and 15 bases lay between the germline ends. The germline gives CDR1 MNHEY, CDR2 SMNVEV (reference sequence). The CDR3 DNA reads TGTGCCAGCAGTTTATCCGGTTGGAGCGGGATTAGCAATCAGCCCCAGCATTTT. Amino acids: CASSLSGWSGISNQPQHF.

The chain has TRBV5-6 and TRBJ2-6; TRBD1 matches at 11 bases. The germline V gene encodes CDR1 SGHDT and CDR2 YYEEEE. The CDR3 covers 19 residues. V dropped 4 bases and J dropped 0; count of bases not matched to a gene: 9. The CDR3 nucleotides read TGTGCCAGCAGCGCGGAGTTTGGACAGGGGGCCTCTGGGGCCAACGTCCTGACTTTC. This translates into CASSAEFGQGASGANVLTF. Looking up the rest from reference TRBV5-6 and TRBJ2-6 gives the full variable domain: DAGVTQSPTHLIKTRGQQVTLRCSPKSGHDTVSWYQQALGQGPQFIFQYYEEEERQRGNFPDRFSGHQFPNYSSELNVNALLLGDSALYLCASSAEFGQGASGANVLTFGAGSRLTVL.

This chain links TRBV6-2 or TRBV6-3 with TRBJ1-2, with D hard to call. There are 16 residues in the CDR3. The V end lost 0 bases, the J end lost 8 bases, and 19 bases lay between the germline ends. Per germline, CDR1 MNHEY and CDR2 SVGEGT. The CDR3 is CASSYSISPVTIGYTF. CDR3 coding DNA: TGTGCCAGCAGTTACTCGATAAGTCCAGTAACTATAGGCTACACCTTC.

V and J are TRBV12-3 or TRBV12-4 and TRBJ2-5, with D uncertain. Trimming left V 2 bases short and J 5 bases short, with 9 bases between. This CDR3 region has 13 residues. The CDR3 DNA sequence: TGTGCCAGCAGTTTACCCCCCGCGGAGACCCAGTACTTC. Residues: CASSLPPAETQYF.

The chain couples TRBV25-1 to TRBJ2-3; the match to TRBD1 covers 7 bases. CDR1 and CDR2 from the germline V gene are MGHDK and SYGVNS. V lost 6 bases and J lost 2; bases outside the gene matches: 8. The CDR3 runs to 15 residues. The CDR3, as DNA: TGTGCCAGCAGCAAAAAACAGGGGACCACAGATACGCAGTATTTT. It yields the protein CASSKKQGTTDTQYF.

V is TRBV3-1 (or the pseudogene TRBV3-2) and J is TRBJ2-3, with D possibly matching TRBD2 (6 bases). Between the trimmed V and J ends, which lost 1 base and 0 bases, there was a span of 11 bases. This CDR3 contains 16 residues. CDR1 and CDR2 from the germline V gene are LGHDT and YNNKEL (reference sequence). CDR3 in DNA: TGTGCCAGCAGCCAAGTCCCCGGGGGTAGCACAGATACGCAGTATTTT. Its protein is CASSQVPGGSTDTQYF.

The chain combines TRBV4-2 with TRBJ1-5; tentative D call: TRBD1 (5 bases). Trimming took off 0 bases at V and 6 bases at J, with 9 bases between the two ends. The CDR3 loop spans 14 amino acids. Looked up from germline, CDR1 is LGHNA and CDR2 is YNFKEQ. This CDR3 reads CASSQDLTGQPQHF. The CDR3 nucleotides read TGTGCCAGCAGCCAAGATCTAACAGGTCAGCCCCAGCATTTT.

This clone was observed a few times. The chain uses TRBV3-1 (or the pseudogene TRBV3-2) and TRBJ1-2, with D unresolved. The CDR3 extends over 13 amino acids. The V gene's germline CDR1 is LGHDT and CDR2 YNNKEL (reference sequence). V lost 6 bases to trimming and J lost 4 bases, with 12 bases between them. The DNA for the CDR3 is TGTGCCAGCAGACTCTTTTCCGGCTATGGCTACACCTTC. This codes for CASRLFSGYGYTF.

The V call is TRBV5-1, the J call TRBJ2-5; 7 nucleotides agree with TRBD1. With V trimmed by 1 base and J by 2 bases, 2 bases remained unmatched. Germline values: CDR1 SGHRS, CDR2 YFSETQ. The CDR3 runs to 14 residues. In DNA form, the CDR3 reads TGCGCCAGCAGCTTGTGGGGACAGCAAGAGACCCAGTACTTC. Encoded protein: CASSLWGQQETQYF.

The chain joins TRBV6-5 to TRBJ2-5; TRBD2 is a possible D gene (7 bases). V shed 6 bases and J shed 5 bases, with 19 bases lying between them. The germline CDR1 and CDR2 sequences are MNHEY and SVGAGI. The CDR3 has 15 amino acids. The CDR3 protein is CASRASSGRGETQYF. CDR3 nucleotides: TGTGCCAGCAGAGCTTCTTCAGGGAGGGGGGAGACCCAGTACTTC.

The chain is built from TRBV18 and TRBJ2-7; unclear D gene. The CDR3 spans 13 residues. Germline lookup yields CDR1 KGHSH and CDR2 LQKENI. Trimming took off 4 bases at V and 0 bases at J, with 7 bases between the two ends. Here the CDR3 DNA reads TGTGCCAGCTCACTGCTCAGCTCCTACGAGCAGTACGTC. Translating gives CASSLLSSYEQYV.